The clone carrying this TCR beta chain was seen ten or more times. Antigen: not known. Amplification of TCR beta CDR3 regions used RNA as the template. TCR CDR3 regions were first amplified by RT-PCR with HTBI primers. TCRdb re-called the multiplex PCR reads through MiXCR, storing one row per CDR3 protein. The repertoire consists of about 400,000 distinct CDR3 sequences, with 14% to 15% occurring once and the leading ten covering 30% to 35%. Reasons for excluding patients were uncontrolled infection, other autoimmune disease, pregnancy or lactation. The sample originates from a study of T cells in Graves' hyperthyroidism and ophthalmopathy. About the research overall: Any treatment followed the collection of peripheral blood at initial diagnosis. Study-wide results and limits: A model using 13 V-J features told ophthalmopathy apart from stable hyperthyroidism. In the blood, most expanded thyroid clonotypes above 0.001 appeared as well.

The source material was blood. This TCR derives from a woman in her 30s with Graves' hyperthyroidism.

The CDR3 DNA follows: TGTGCCAGCTCACCACCGGGCGGCCGAACCTACGAGCAGTACTTC. It specifies CASSPPGGRTYEQYF. The chain employs TRBV18 and TRBJ2-7, with D unclear. Germline assignment: CDR1 KGHSH and CDR2 LQKENI. The CDR3 consists of 15 residues. Trimming stripped 0 bases from V and 2 bases from J, with 11 bases between.